Below are 15 T cell receptor beta chains sequenced from a single sample in a study of regulatory T cells in long-lasting Graves disease. Arm-PCR of CDR3 regions and iRepertoire HTBI primers were used to build TCR beta libraries. MiXCR, applied by TCRdb to the multiplex PCR reads, yields one record per CDR3 protein. The sample comprises around 400,000 distinct CDR3 sequences, about 14% of which are singletons, and roughly 20% rests with the top ten. Time point noted: newly diagnosed GD, antithyroid drugs for less than 3 months. Scientists built the TCR library using RNA that was extracted from PBMCs. This specimen was peripheral blood mononuclear cells (PBMCs), taken at new diagnosis, from a patient treated with antithyroid drugs. The receptors derive from a female donor with Graves disease.

This clonotype was recorded many times. The V gene is TRBV7-3, the J gene TRBJ2-3; 10 positions match TRBD2. The V gene end was trimmed by 0 bases and the J gene end by 5 bases; junction bases not matched to a gene: 14. Germline-derived CDR1 and CDR2 are SGHTA and FQGTGA. The CDR3 spans 19 residues. The CDR3 DNA reads TGTGCCAGCAGCTTAACAAAGGCCAGCGGGAGGGCAGGCGGAGATACGCAGTATTTT. Its protein product is CASSLTKASGRAGGDTQYF.

This clonotype was seen more than once but under ten times. The rearrangement joins TRBV12-3 or TRBV12-4 to TRBJ1-5; D is unresolved. The ends were cut back, 8 bases at V and 4 bases at J, with 12 bases in the middle. CDR3 length equals 13 residues. The CDR3 DNA reads TGTGCCAGCGCAGGCAGTGAAAATCAGCCCCAGCATTTT. Its protein product is CASAGSENQPQHF.

This clonotype was recorded many times. V and J are TRBV7-8 and TRBJ1-2; D is unresolved. V was trimmed by 5 bases and J by 4 bases, leaving 11 bases between them. Germline V gene sequence: CDR1 SGHVS, CDR2 FQNEAQ. This CDR3 is 13 amino acids long. The CDR3 here is CASSVYRSYGYTF. As DNA, the CDR3 is TGTGCCAGCAGCGTGTACCGGTCCTATGGCTACACCTTC.

In its sample, this clonotype was seen many times. One junction end disagrees with the germline gene, perhaps due to a read error. The chain employs TRBV5-1 and TRBJ2-2; 9 positions match TRBD1. Germline CDR1 SGHRS, CDR2 YFSETQ. This CDR3 region has 15 residues. CDR3 coding DNA: TGTGCCAGCAGCTCGGGACAGGGGAACACCGGGGAGCTGTTTTTT. Protein sequence: CASSSGQGNTGELFF.

This clonotype has a handful of counts. The CDR3 spells CASSQGPVRVALRTEAFF. CDR3 nucleotide sequence: TGCGCCAGCAGCCAAGGTCCTGTCAGGGTGGCTTTAAGGACTGAAGCTTTCTTT. The J gene is TRBJ1-1, the V gene TRBV4-1, with D tentatively TRBD1 (5 bases). Trimming pared 1 base from V and 5 bases from J, leaving 23 bases between. Germline values: CDR1 MGHRA, CDR2 YSYEKL. The CDR3 contains 18 residues.

Many counts were recorded for this clonotype. The chain carries TRBV2 and TRBJ2-5; maybe TRBD2 (7 bases). The CDR3 extends over 16 amino acids. From germline, CDR1 is SNHLY and CDR2 FYNNEI. The germline V and J ends were trimmed by 3 bases and 1 base, with 15 bases remaining between them. CDR3 sequence: CASSETSRGGQETQYF. The DNA for the CDR3 is TGTGCCAGCAGTGAGACTAGTAGGGGGGGCCAAGAGACCCAGTACTTC.

The table lists this clonotype with a few counts. J is TRBJ1-1 and V is TRBV30, with D perhaps TRBD1 (5 bases). Germline V CDR1 and CDR2: GTSNPN, SVGIG (reference sequence). Between the trimmed V and J ends, which lost 4 bases and 4 bases, there was a span of 13 bases. This CDR3 has 13 residues. The CDR3 protein is CAWIEGWVTEAFF. In DNA, the CDR3 is TGTGCCTGGATCGAGGGGTGGGTCACTGAAGCTTTCTTT.

This clonotype came up many times. The rearrangement joins TRBV19 to TRBJ1-1; D gene unclear. Germline V gene sequence: CDR1 LNHDA, CDR2 SQIVND (reference sequence). This CDR3 has 13 residues. V gave up 3 bases and J gave up 8 bases, with 13 bases separating them. Here the CDR3 reads CASSIRADSEAFF. CDR3 in DNA: TGTGCCAGTAGTATTAGGGCGGACTCAGAAGCTTTCTTT.

At least ten counts were recorded for this clonotype. The CDR3 DNA follows: TGTGCCAGCAGTCTAAGACAGACCCTTTTTAGTTATGGCTACACCTTC. Protein sequence: CASSLRQTLFSYGYTF. This rearrangement joins TRBV28 to TRBJ1-2, with a weak D call TRBD1 (5 bases). Between the trimmed V and J ends, which lost 5 bases and 5 bases, there was a span of 21 bases. The CDR3 length is 16 residues. The germline CDR1 and CDR2 sequences are MDHEN and SYDVKM.

V gene TRBV5-1 combines with J gene TRBJ2-7, with 8 positions matching TRBD1. The trim removed 3 bases at V and 4 bases at J, leaving 3 bases unmatched. The CDR3 has 13 residues. Per the germline V gene, CDR1 is SGHRS and CDR2 is YFSETQ. The CDR3 DNA reads as TGCGCCAGCAGCTGGGACAGGCGGTACGAGCAGTACTTC. It is translated as CASSWDRRYEQYF.

V and J are TRBV15 and TRBJ1-4; no reliable D call. The CDR3 sequence is 13 residues long. Trimming cost V 6 bases and J 10 bases, with 15 bases left between them. From germline, CDR1 is LNHNV and CDR2 YYDKDF (reference sequence). CDR3 amino acids: CATSSGVARKLFF. CDR3 bases: TGTGCCACCAGTTCTGGAGTCGCGAGAAAACTGTTTTTT.

This clonotype was counted once. The chain has TRBV11-3 and TRBJ2-5; D possibly matches TRBD1 or TRBD2 (5 bases each). The CDR3 loop spans 13 amino acids. The V gene lost 4 bases and the J gene lost 0 bases, with 6 bases spanning the gap. Looked up from germline, CDR1 is SGHNT and CDR2 is YENEEA. CDR3 nucleotide sequence: TGTGCCAGCAGCTGGGGGTACCAAGAGACCCAGTACTTC. Its protein product is CASSWGYQETQYF.

This clonotype was recorded a few times. The chain is built from TRBV5-5 and TRBJ1-4; 7 bases are a match to TRBD1. The V and J ends lost 3 bases and 8 bases, in that order; junction bases with no gene match: 7. The CDR3 sequence is 14 residues long. The V gene's germline CDR1 is SGHKS and CDR2 YYEKEE (reference sequence). The CDR3 DNA is TGTGCCAGCAGCTGGACAGGAGGGGAGGAAAAACTGTTTTTT. This translates into CASSWTGGEEKLFF.

The sample holds many counts of this clonotype. Here the CDR3 reads CASSYSISGADTQYF. As DNA, the CDR3 is TGTGCCAGCAGTTACTCGATATCCGGGGCAGATACGCAGTATTTT. The V and J genes are TRBV6-2 or TRBV6-3 and TRBJ2-3; a weak D match, TRBD2 (5 bases). In germline, CDR1 is MNHEY, CDR2 SVGEGT. Trimming pared 0 bases from V and 4 bases from J, leaving 11 bases between. The CDR3 runs to 15 residues.

J is TRBJ2-1 and V is TRBV7-3, with 9 positions matching TRBD2. CDR1 SGHTA and CDR2 FQGTGA come from the germline V gene. This CDR3 contains 18 residues. V was clipped by 6 bases and J by 1 base; unmatched bases: 13. In nucleotides, the CDR3 is TGTGCCAGCAGTCCAGGGGCTAGCGGGATATCTTCCTACAATGAGCAGTTCTTC. Translation: CASSPGASGISSYNEQFF.